This paragraph covers one T cell receptor (beta chain) sequence. This clonotype has just a few counts. Its antigen is still unknown. No qualities accompany the bases; no much larger clone lies one base away. The sample is drawn from a study of T cells after yellow fever vaccination (dated by TCRdb to about 2019). For the study in its entirety: The SMART-Seq v4 Ultra Low Input RNA kit was used to prepare libraries from fractions with low cell numbers. Blood was collected at multiple timepoints before and after primary and secondary immunization, and bulk PBMC replicates and cell subsets were isolated. Two healthy male donors made up the cohort, one aged 18 to 29 years and the other aged 30 to 40 years. To follow T-cell clones before and after primary and booster YFV17D yellow fever vaccination, bulk TCR alpha and beta repertoires were sequenced over time. The paper as a whole reports these results and caveats: Computational filtering was needed because FACS-sorted repertoires could contain abundant contaminating clonotypes from the bulk population. Only two donors were included in the study, so the extent to which the findings can be generalized is limited. Compared with the primary T-cell response, the secondary T-cell response was faster but weaker, reaching its peak on day 5 rather than on day 15. A small fraction of clonotypes appeared in both the CD4 and CD8 compartments, likely as a result of convergent recombination. After the booster, most of the clones that had expanded following primary vaccination were detected again (almost 98% of CD4 and 80% to 90% of CD8), which suggests that memory was broadly maintained.

For CDR1 and CDR2, the germline V gene lists ENHRY and SYGVKD. The CDR3 numbers 15 residues from cysteine through phenylalanine. The DNA shown is the 45-base CDR3, in frame from base 1. Trimming costs V 0 bases and J 8 bases, and their ends lie 16 bases apart. TCR cDNA was synthesized by 5'RACE template switching, which introduced a universal primer site and unique molecular identifiers. cDNA synthesis was primed from both the TCR alpha and TCR beta constant segments. Two PCR steps were used to amplify libraries, with sample barcodes and sequencing adapters being added in the second step. Libraries were sequenced on Illumina HiSeq 2500 (2x100 bp) or NovaSeq (2x150 bp). Regarding the original processing steps: Demultiplexing of reads and collapsing into UMI consensus sequences were performed with MIGEC, and V(D)J alignment was carried out with MiXCR. Vaccine-responding clonotypes were identified with edgeR using replicate PBMC samples, with FDR below 0.01 and a log2 fold change above 5 up to day 15 being required. Each bulk clonotype received a CD4 or CD8 identity based on whether the sequenced CD4 or CD8 repertoire contained that clonotype at higher abundance. Using fastp at Q25 and MiXCR, TCRdb reprocessed the public reads and kept productive beta chains. Rows with one shared CDR3 protein collapse into an entry with the most common genes and DNA. TCRdb, rather than the study authors, made the V and J calls. This sample gives 310,000 or so distinct CDR3 sequences in total; around 6.8% of them show up just once. The top ten clonotypes cover about 18% of the sample.

The treatment or condition label here, explained by the study, means: live attenuated yellow fever vaccine strain. At every blood-draw timepoint, two biological replicates of bulk PBMCs were collected. PBMCs were isolated from peripheral blood using a standard Ficoll-Paque protocol. TriZol was used to extract RNA from bulk PBMCs, CD4 and CD8 fractions, and dextramer-positive and dextramer-negative fractions. The chain is encoded by TRBV10-3 joined to TRBJ1-2, with TRBD1 tentatively as D gene (6 bases match). The source material was PBMCs, sampled about 41 days after the first yellow fever vaccination. The TCR comes from a man between 18 and 35 years old who received the YFV17D yellow fever vaccine. The nucleotides are TGTGCCATCAGTGAGTCGGCACAGGGAAATGGGGGCTACACCTTC. This yields the protein CAISESAQGNGGYTF.